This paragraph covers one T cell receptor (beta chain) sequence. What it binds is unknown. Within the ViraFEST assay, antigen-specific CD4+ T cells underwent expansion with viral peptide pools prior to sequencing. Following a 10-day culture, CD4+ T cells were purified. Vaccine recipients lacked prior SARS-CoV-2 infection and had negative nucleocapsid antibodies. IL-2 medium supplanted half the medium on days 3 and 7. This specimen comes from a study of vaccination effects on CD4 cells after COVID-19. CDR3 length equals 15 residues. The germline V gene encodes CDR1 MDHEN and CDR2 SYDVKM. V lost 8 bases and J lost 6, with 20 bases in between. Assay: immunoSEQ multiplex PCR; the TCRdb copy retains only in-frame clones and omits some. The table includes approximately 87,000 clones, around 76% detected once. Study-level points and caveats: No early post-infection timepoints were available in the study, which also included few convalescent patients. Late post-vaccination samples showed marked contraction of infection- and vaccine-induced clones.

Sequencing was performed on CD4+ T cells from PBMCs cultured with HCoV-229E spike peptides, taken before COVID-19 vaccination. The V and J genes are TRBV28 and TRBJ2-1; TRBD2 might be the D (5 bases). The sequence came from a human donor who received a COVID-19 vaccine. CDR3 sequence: CASLSRGRSSNEQFF. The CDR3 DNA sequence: TGTGCCAGCCTAAGCCGAGGGCGATCAAGCAATGAGCAGTTCTTC.